The next 8 T cell receptor beta chains were all read from a single sample in a study of Ad26.COV2.S vaccination and SARS-CoV-2 variants. Measured with immunoSEQ multiplex PCR; TCRdb has only the in-frame clones, and not every one. The table lists 380,000 or so clones, about 88% of them singletons. Noted treatment: some 19 received Ad26.COV2.S at low or high dose, single or two shots; 5 received placebo; per-sample allocation not given. All samples were drawn on day 63, counting from the first vaccine or placebo injection. This material consisted of peripheral blood, taken in a trial of Ad26.COV2.S vaccine versus placebo. The receptors shown here come from a person between 18 and 65 years old who received the Ad26.COV2.S COVID-19 vaccine or a placebo.

The chain couples TRBV7-9 to TRBJ2-3; D call uncertain. The V end lost 5 bases, the J end lost 5 bases, and 20 bases lay between the germline ends. The CDR3 has 16 residues. Germline V gene sequence: CDR1 SEHNR, CDR2 FQNEAQ (reference sequence). In nucleotides, the CDR3 is TGTGCCAGCAGCCCCCCGGGCCTCCGCCTTGGAGATACGCAGTATTTT. It encodes CASSPPGLRLGDTQYF.

CDR3 loop: CASRDPGFTDTQYF. The CDR3 DNA is TGTGCCAGCAGGGACCCGGGGTTCACAGATACGCAGTATTTT. This chain links TRBV6-5 with TRBJ2-3; D might be TRBD2 (5 bases). V was pared by 6 bases and J by 2 bases, with 12 bases between. This CDR3 has 14 residues. Germline CDR1 and CDR2: MNHEY and SVGAGI.

In DNA, the CDR3 is TGTGCCAGCAGCGTAGACGAAGGCTCTTTGTGGGAGACCCAGTACTTC. Translation gives CASSVDEGSLWETQYF. The chain uses TRBV9 and TRBJ2-5; D is unclear. V was clipped by 0 bases and J by 5 bases, with 17 bases between them. The CDR3 has 16 amino acids. Germline CDR1 SGDLS, CDR2 YYNGEE.

The V and J genes are TRBV6-2 or TRBV6-3 and TRBJ2-7, with 8 positions matching TRBD1. The CDR3 extends over 16 amino acids. Looked up from germline, CDR1 is MNHEY and CDR2 is SVGEGT. Losses at the gene ends were 2 bases for V and 3 bases for J; bases not matched to a gene: 9. The CDR3 loop is CASSYTGGGSLYEQYF. For the CDR3, the DNA is TGTGCCAGCAGTTACACAGGGGGTGGATCTCTCTACGAGCAGTACTTC.

The chain has TRBV27 and TRBJ2-7; 7 bases are shared with TRBD1. The ends lost 3 bases at V and 2 bases at J; junction bases unmatched: 1. CDR1 is MNHEY and CDR2 is SMNVEV in the germline V gene (reference sequence). The CDR3 loop spans 13 amino acids. CDR3 sequence reads: CASSLGQTYEQYF. CDR3 nucleotide sequence: TGTGCCAGCAGTTTGGGACAGACCTACGAGCAGTACTTC.

This chain joins TRBV21-1 and TRBJ1-6. TRBV21-1 is a documented pseudogene. The CDR3 runs 15 residues. CDR3 coding DNA: TGTGCCAGCAGCAAAAGGGAGGGGGAGGGTTCACCCCTCCACTTT. Amino acids: CASSKREGEGSPLHF.

As DNA, the CDR3 is TGTGCCAGCAGGGTCACAGGGGGACAATCACCCCTCCACTTT. Translated: CASRVTGGQSPLHF. This chain uses TRBV27 with TRBJ1-6; 8 bases match TRBD1. The CDR3 extends over 14 amino acids. V trimming: 6 bases; J trimming: 10 bases; junction bases outside the gene matches: 8. In germline, CDR1 is MNHEY, CDR2 SMNVEV (reference sequence).

This clone was seen more than once but under ten times. The genes are TRBV19 and TRBJ2-7, with 7 bases aligning to TRBD1. With 10 bases clipped from V and 1 base from J, the junction kept 7 bases outside the gene matches. This CDR3 contains 13 residues. Germline CDR1 LNHDA, CDR2 SQIVND (reference sequence). The CDR3 nucleotides are TGTGCCACCCAACGACAGGGTTCCTACGAGCAGTACTTC. This codes for CATQRQGSYEQYF.